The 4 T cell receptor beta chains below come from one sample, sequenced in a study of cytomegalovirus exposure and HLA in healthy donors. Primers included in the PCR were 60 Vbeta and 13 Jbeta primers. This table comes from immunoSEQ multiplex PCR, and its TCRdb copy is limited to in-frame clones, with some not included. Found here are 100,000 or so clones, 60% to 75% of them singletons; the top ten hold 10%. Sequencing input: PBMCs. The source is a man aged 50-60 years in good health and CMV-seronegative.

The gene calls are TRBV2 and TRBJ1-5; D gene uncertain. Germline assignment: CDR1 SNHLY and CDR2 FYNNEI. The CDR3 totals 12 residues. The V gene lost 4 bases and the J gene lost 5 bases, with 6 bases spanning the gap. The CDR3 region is CASSVPYQPQHF. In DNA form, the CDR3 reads TGTGCCAGCAGTGTTCCCTATCAGCCCCAGCATTTT.

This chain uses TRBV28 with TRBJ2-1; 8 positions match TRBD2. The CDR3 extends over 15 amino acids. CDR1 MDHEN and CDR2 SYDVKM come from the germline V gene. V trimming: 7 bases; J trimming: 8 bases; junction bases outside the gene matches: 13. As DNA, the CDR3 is TGTGCCAGCAAGGTCAGGGGACGGGAGGGGGATGAGCAGTTCTTC. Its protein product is CASKVRGREGDEQFF.

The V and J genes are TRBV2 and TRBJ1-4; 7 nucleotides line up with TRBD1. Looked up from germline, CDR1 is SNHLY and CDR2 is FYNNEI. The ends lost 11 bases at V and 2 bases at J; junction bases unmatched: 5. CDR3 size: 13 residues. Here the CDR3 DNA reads TGTGCCGCCCAGACAGGGACTAATGAAAAACTGTTTTTT. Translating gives CAAQTGTNEKLFF. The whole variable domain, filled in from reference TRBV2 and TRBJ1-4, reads EPEVTQTPSHQVTQMGQEVILRCVPISNHLYFYWYRQILGQKVEFLVSFYNNEISEKSEIFDDQFSVERPDGSNFTLKIRSTKLEDSAMYFCAAQTGTNEKLFFGSGTQLSVL.

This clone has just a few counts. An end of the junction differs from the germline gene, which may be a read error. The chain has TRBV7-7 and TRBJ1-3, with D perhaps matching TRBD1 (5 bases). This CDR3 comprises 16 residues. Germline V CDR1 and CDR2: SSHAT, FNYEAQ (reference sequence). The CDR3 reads CASSLGEPSSGNTIYF. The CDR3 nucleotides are TGTGCTAGCAGCTTAGGGGAGCCGAGCTCTGGAAACACCATATATTTT.